This T cell receptor (beta chain) was identified during a study of cytomegalovirus exposure and HLA in healthy donors. CDR3 size: 14 residues. Between the trimmed V and J ends, which lost 7 bases and 3 bases, there was a span of 12 bases. The germline V gene encodes CDR1 SEHNR and CDR2 FQNEAQ (reference sequence). PCR used 60 Vbeta primers and 13 Jbeta primers. Only in-frame clones appear in the TCRdb table, and some are missing; sequencing was by immunoSEQ multiplex PCR. The sample carries roughly 200,000 clones, roughly 87% recorded once. The sequenced sample was PBMCs. The source is a man aged 45-65 years in good health and CMV-seronegative. This chain joins TRBV7-9 and TRBJ1-4, with D uncertain. Here the CDR3 DNA reads TGTGCCAGCAACGCGGTTCGGGCTAATGAAAAACTGTTTTTT. The encoded protein is CASNAVRANEKLFF.